The 30 T cell receptor beta chains below all came from one sample that was sequenced in a study of T cells expressing NK-cell markers. Reprocessing the 5' RACE reads, TCRdb reports a single entry for every CDR3 protein and omits DNA. The record lists some 500,000 distinct CDR3 sequences, of which the ten most abundant hold over 1.3%. Material for sequencing was blood T cells: a sorted CD56 or NKG2C T cell subset, CD4+ or CD8+ T cells, or bulk PBMC T cells (not recorded which). The receptor set was obtained from a woman aged 45-65 years in good health.

This chain links TRBV4-1 with TRBJ1-4. Germline-derived CDR1 and CDR2 are MGHRA and YSYEKL. The CDR3 consists of 17 residues. This chain's CDR3 is CASSQEPMVRGNEKLFF.

This chain joins TRBV5-1 and TRBJ2-7; TCRdb names TRBD2, which stays unverified in the absence of DNA. This CDR3 has 15 amino acids. Per germline, CDR1 SGHRS and CDR2 YFSETQ. This CDR3 is CASSPILAGAQEQYF.

The V and J genes are TRBV10-3 and TRBJ2-1; TCRdb's D call, TRBD1, is unchecked because there is no DNA. Germline CDR1 reads ENHRY; CDR2 reads SYGVKD. The CDR3 loop spans 14 amino acids. CDR3 loop: CAISETGPPGEQFF.

This chain uses TRBV29-1 with TRBJ2-7; as DNA is missing, the TRBD1 call by TCRdb cannot be tested. Germline CDR1 SQVTM, CDR2 ANQGSEA. CDR3 length: 13 residues. This CDR3 is CSAHRGGSYEQYF.

The V call is TRBV3-1, the J call TRBJ1-1; TCRdb outputs TRBD1, but without DNA this stays unchecked. The CDR3 covers 12 residues. Germline CDR1 LGHDT, CDR2 YNNKEL (reference sequence). The CDR3 sequence is CASSQLDRGAFF.

The gene calls are TRBV19 and TRBJ2-7; the D call from TCRdb, TRBD2, cannot be confirmed without DNA. Germline V gene sequence: CDR1 LNHDA, CDR2 SQIVND (reference sequence). The CDR3 is 12 amino acids. The chain's CDR3 is CASSINSGSMYF. The complete variable domain, with remaining parts taken from reference TRBV19 and TRBJ2-7, reads DGGITQSPKYLFRKEGQNVTLSCEQNLNHDAMYWYRQDPGQGLRLIYYSQIVNDFQKGDIAEGYSVSREKKESFPLTVTSAQKNPTAFYLCASSINSGSMYFGPGTRLTVT.

This chain uses TRBV7-9 with TRBJ1-1; absent DNA, TCRdb's TRBD1 call cannot be checked. The CDR3 spans 15 residues. Germline-derived CDR1 and CDR2 are SEHNR and FQNEAQ (reference sequence). CDR3 protein: CASSTPSPTGTEAFF.

This chain joins TRBV6-6 and TRBJ1-5. This CDR3 is 13 amino acids long. The germline V gene has CDR1 MNHNY and CDR2 SVGAGI (reference sequence). The CDR3 spells CASSSGLRQPQHF.

This chain uses TRBV4-2 with TRBJ2-2; the D call from TCRdb, TRBD2, cannot be confirmed without DNA. CDR1 is LGHNA, CDR2 YNFKEQ, per germline. This CDR3 comprises 17 residues. CDR3 residues: CASSQDWRGTRSGELFF.

The rearrangement joins TRBV20-1 to TRBJ2-5; without DNA, the TCRdb call of TRBD1 cannot be checked. Looked up from germline, CDR1 is DFQATT and CDR2 is SNEGSKA (reference sequence). This CDR3 comprises 16 residues. The CDR3 loop is CSAPPTLSSGGETQYF.

This chain's CDR3 is CASTRRDQPQHF. The gene calls are TRBV6-6 and TRBJ1-5. Germline V gene data show CDR1 as MNHNY and CDR2 as SVGAGI (reference sequence). The length of the CDR3 is 12 residues.

The J gene is TRBJ1-2, the V gene TRBV6-4. Germline lookup yields CDR1 MRHNA and CDR2 SNTAGT. This CDR3 has 15 residues. The CDR3 region is CASSDWENPNYGYTF.

The chain has TRBV3-1 and TRBJ1-2; no DNA is available, so the TRBD1 call from TCRdb remains unchecked. The CDR3 is made up of 15 amino acids. In germline, CDR1 is LGHDT, CDR2 YNNKEL (reference sequence). CDR3 loop: CASSQDSQGAHGYTF.

The chain employs TRBV20-1 and TRBJ2-1; with no DNA, the TCRdb D assignment of TRBD1 cannot be verified. This CDR3 is built from 14 residues. Germline CDR1 and CDR2: DFQATT and SNEGSKA (reference sequence). CDR3 sequence reads: CSGTGRIEANEQFF.

The chain has TRBV29-1 and TRBJ2-1; TCRdb lists TRBD1, though no DNA is available to test this call. There are 12 residues in the CDR3. The germline CDR1 and CDR2 sequences are SQVTM and ANQGSEA. The chain's CDR3 is CSGTGGGHEQFF.

The rearrangement links TRBV20-1 to TRBJ2-1. Germline CDR1 reads DFQATT; CDR2 reads SNEGSKA (reference sequence). The CDR3 is 17 residues long. The CDR3: CSARSLAGFASYNEQFF.

The chain links TRBV5-5 to TRBJ1-4. Germline CDR1 SGHKS, CDR2 YYEKEE (reference sequence). The CDR3 is 18 amino acids. CDR3 loop: CASSLQTITRTTNEKLFF. Drawing the rest from reference TRBV5-5 and TRBJ1-4, the complete variable domain is DAGVTQSPTHLIKTRGQQVTLRCSPISGHKSVSWYQQVLGQGPQFIFQYYEKEERGRGNFPDRFSARQFPNYSSELNVNALLLGDSALYLCASSLQTITRTTNEKLFFGSGTQLSVL.

This rearrangement joins TRBV5-1 to TRBJ2-2. Germline V CDR1 and CDR2: SGHRS, YFSETQ. This CDR3 contains 13 residues. The CDR3 spells CASSFSATGELFF.

The V call is TRBV7-9, the J call TRBJ2-1; TCRdb's D call of TRBD1 is untestable without DNA. Germline V gene data show CDR1 as SEHNR and CDR2 as FQNEAQ (reference sequence). This CDR3 contains 15 residues. Here the CDR3 reads CASIDSGRSYNEQFF.

The chain links TRBV4-2 to TRBJ2-1; TCRdb reports TRBD2, a call that lacks DNA to check it against. CDR3 length: 16 residues. Germline values: CDR1 LGHNA, CDR2 YNFKEQ. CDR3 region: CASSQGGRTSGNEQFF.

The chain recombines TRBV29-1 with TRBJ2-3. CDR3 length equals 13 residues. Germline CDR1 reads SQVTM; CDR2 reads ANQGSEA. CDR3: CSVVRVDTDTQYF.

This chain connects TRBV11-2 to TRBJ2-3; TCRdb's assignment of TRBD2 cannot be checked, as there is no DNA. The CDR3 consists of 16 residues. Germline assignment: CDR1 SGHAT and CDR2 FQNNGV. CDR3 in amino acids: CASSLYSVSVTDTQYF. Variable domain in full (rest from reference TRBV11-2 and TRBJ2-3): EAGVAQSPRYKIIEKRQSVAFWCNPISGHATLYWYQQILGQGPKLLIQFQNNGVVDDSQLPKDRFSAERLKGVDSTLKIQPAKLEDSAVYLCASSLYSVSVTDTQYFGPGTRLTVL.

The chain is built from TRBV19 and TRBJ2-7; there is no DNA to check the TCRdb D call of TRBD1. The length of the CDR3 is 15 residues. Germline assignment: CDR1 LNHDA and CDR2 SQIVND (reference sequence). The CDR3 is CASSIGTGSGYEQYF.

The genes are TRBV3-1 and TRBJ2-1. The germline V gene encodes CDR1 LGHDT and CDR2 YNNKEL (reference sequence). The CDR3 length is 16 residues. This chain's CDR3 is CASSQRTGSSYNEQFF.

This rearrangement joins TRBV6-5 to TRBJ1-5. The V gene's germline CDR1 is MNHEY and CDR2 SVGAGI. The CDR3 contains 11 residues. This CDR3 is CASGSRQPQHF.

The J gene is TRBJ2-7, the V gene TRBV5-1; TCRdb's D call, TRBD1, is unchecked because there is no DNA. Germline CDR1 and CDR2: SGHRS and YFSETQ. This CDR3 spans 14 amino acids. The CDR3 reads CASSQGQTSYEQYF.

V and J are TRBV25-1 and TRBJ1-2. This CDR3 is 14 amino acids long. Per germline, CDR1 MGHDK and CDR2 SYGVNS. The CDR3 region is CASSEYPGVYGYTF.

The chain uses TRBV5-1 and TRBJ1-1; absent DNA, TCRdb's TRBD1 call cannot be checked. The CDR3 runs 17 residues. CDR1 SGHRS and CDR2 YFSETQ come from the germline V gene. CDR3 loop: CASSWKPGQGSNTEAFF. Full variable domain (missing parts from reference TRBV5-1 and TRBJ1-1): KAGVTQTPRYLIKTRGQQVTLSCSPISGHRSVSWYQQTPGQGLQFLFEYFSETQRNKGNFPGRFSGRQFSNSRSEMNVSTLELGDSALYLCASSWKPGQGSNTEAFFGQGTRLTVV.

The CDR3 loop reads CASSQTSGRGGIYNEQFF. The chain links TRBV12-3 or TRBV12-4 to TRBJ2-1; TCRdb gives TRBD2 as the D gene, but with no DNA this cannot be confirmed. CDR3 size: 18 residues.

This sequence joins TRBV12-3 or TRBV12-4 and TRBJ1-3; no DNA is available, so the TRBD1 call from TCRdb remains unchecked. The CDR3 totals 15 residues. CDR3 sequence reads: CASSSDRWDGNTIYF.